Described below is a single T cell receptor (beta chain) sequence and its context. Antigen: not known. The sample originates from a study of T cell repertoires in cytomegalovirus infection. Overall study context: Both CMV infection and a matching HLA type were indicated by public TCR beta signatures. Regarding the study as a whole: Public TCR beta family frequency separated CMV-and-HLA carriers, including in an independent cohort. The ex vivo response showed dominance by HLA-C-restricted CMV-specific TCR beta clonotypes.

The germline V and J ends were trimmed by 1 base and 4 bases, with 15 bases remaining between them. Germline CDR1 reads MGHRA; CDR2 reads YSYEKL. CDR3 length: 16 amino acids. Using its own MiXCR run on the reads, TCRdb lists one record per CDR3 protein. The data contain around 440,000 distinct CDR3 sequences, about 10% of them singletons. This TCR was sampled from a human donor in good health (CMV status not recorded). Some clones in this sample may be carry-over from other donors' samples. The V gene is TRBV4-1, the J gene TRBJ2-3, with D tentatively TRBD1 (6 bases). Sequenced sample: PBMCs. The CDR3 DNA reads TGCGCCAGCAGCCAAGCAGACCAGGGGCTCTCAGATACGCAGTATTTT. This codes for CASSQADQGLSDTQYF.